The 29 T cell receptor beta chains below were found in one sample sequenced in a study of OX40 agonist ivuxolimab in advanced cancers. Profiling relied on immunoSEQ multiplex PCR, and the TCRdb table lists in-frame clones only, not all of them. This repertoire shows more than 80,000 clones, around nine tenths found once; its top ten account for 0.72%. Sample: CD4+ or CD8+ T cells sorted from blood, taken in a trial of the OX40 agonist ivuxolimab. The receptor set was obtained from an adult with an advanced solid tumor such as melanoma, head and neck, liver or kidney cancer.

The chain carries TRBV11-2 and TRBJ1-2, with D perhaps TRBD1 (5 bases). The CDR3 has 13 amino acids. CDR1 is SGHAT and CDR2 is FQNNGV in the germline V gene. V lost 3 bases and J lost 4, with 9 bases in between. The CDR3 is CASSLGGAYGYTF. For the CDR3, the DNA is TGTGCCAGCAGCTTGGGAGGGGCCTATGGCTACACCTTC.

In its sample, this clone was seen once. The V gene is TRBV6-5, the J gene TRBJ1-1; 7 bases are a match to TRBD1. V lost 11 bases to trimming and J lost 7 bases; unmatched junction nucleotides: 7. The CDR3 loop spans 11 amino acids. Per the germline V gene, CDR1 is MNHEY and CDR2 is SVGAGI. In DNA, the CDR3 is TGTGCCGTAATACAGGGGTTTGAAGCTTTCTTT. Amino acid sequence: CAVIQGFEAFF.

The chain links TRBV19 to TRBJ1-2; D uncertain. Trimming pared 6 bases from V and 3 bases from J, leaving 11 bases between. Germline V lookup: CDR1 LNHDA, CDR2 SQIVND (reference sequence). This CDR3 comprises 13 residues. CDR3 loop: CASSQDGDYGYTF. DNA for the CDR3: TGTGCCAGTAGCCAGGACGGAGACTATGGCTACACCTTC.

The chain couples TRBV6-6 to TRBJ2-7; 8 bases align to TRBD1. The V gene end was trimmed by 0 bases and the J gene end by 4 bases; junction bases not matched to a gene: 8. The germline gives CDR1 MNHNY, CDR2 SVGAGI (reference sequence). This CDR3 has 16 amino acids. This CDR3 is CASSYSPGGWRYEQYF. The CDR3 DNA sequence: TGTGCCAGCAGTTACTCCCCAGGGGGCTGGCGGTACGAGCAGTACTTC.

The V and J genes are TRBV6-5 and TRBJ1-2; D is unresolved. V was trimmed by 8 bases and J by 2 bases, leaving 12 bases between them. CDR3 length: 13 residues. Germline CDR1 and CDR2: MNHEY and SVGAGI. In DNA form, the CDR3 reads TGTGCCAGCCACTGGGGAGACAACTATGGCTACACCTTC. Protein sequence: CASHWGDNYGYTF.

The chain couples TRBV6-6 to TRBJ2-1; D may match TRBD1 or TRBD2 (6 bases each). The ends were cut back, 3 bases at V and 14 bases at J, with 20 bases in the middle. From germline, CDR1 is MNHNY and CDR2 SVGAGI (reference sequence). The CDR3 extends over 14 amino acids. As DNA, the CDR3 is TGTGCCAGCAGTTATGAGGGGGGACGCCCCCCGGAGTTCTTC. Its protein product is CASSYEGGRPPEFF.

This chain joins TRBV7-2 and TRBJ2-5; 8 bases agree with TRBD2. The junction had 2 bases not matched to a gene; V was cut back by 1 base and J by 4 bases. The CDR3 extends over 14 amino acids. Germline values: CDR1 SGHTA, CDR2 FQGNSA. CDR3 DNA sequence: TGTGCCAGCAGCTTAGGCGGGAGGTCAGAGACCCAGTACTTC. Encoded protein: CASSLGGRSETQYF. Based on the CDR3 plus reference TRBV7-2 and TRBJ2-5, the full variable domain is GAGVSQSPSNKVTEKGKDVELRCDPISGHTALYWYRQSLGQGLEFLIYFQGNSAPDKSGLPSDRFSAERTGGSVSTLTIQRTQQEDSAVYLCASSLGGRSETQYFGPGTRLLVL.

The V and J genes are TRBV25-1 and TRBJ1-1; perhaps TRBD1 as D (5 bases). The CDR3 spans 12 residues. V was trimmed by 3 bases and J by 11 bases, leaving 13 bases between them. CDR1 and CDR2 (germline): MGHDK, SYGVNS. CDR3 amino acids: CASSEGPLRAFF. The CDR3 DNA follows: TGTGCCAGCAGTGAGGGGCCTCTGAGGGCTTTCTTT.

V usage is TRBV5-1 and J usage is TRBJ2-5, with 8 bases fitting TRBD2. Trimming cost V 0 bases and J 3 bases; bases outside gene matches: 4. Germline loops: CDR1 SGHRS, CDR2 YFSETQ. The CDR3 runs to 15 residues. The CDR3 DNA reads as TGCGCCAGCAGCTTGGTCAGCGGGAGCAAAGAGACCCAGTACTTC. This translates into CASSLVSGSKETQYF.

The rearrangement joins TRBV10-3 to TRBJ2-3, with D perhaps matching TRBD2 (6 bases). Trimming took off 0 bases at V and 4 bases at J, with 8 bases between the two ends. This CDR3 contains 14 residues. The germline V gene encodes CDR1 ENHRY and CDR2 SYGVKD. CDR3 residues: CAISESLAADTQYF. The CDR3 region has the DNA TGTGCCATCAGTGAGTCACTAGCCGCAGATACGCAGTATTTT.

The rearrangement uses TRBV4-1 and TRBJ2-7, with TRBD1 matching 9 bases. This CDR3 region has 15 residues. The V gene's germline CDR1 is MGHRA and CDR2 YSYEKL. With V trimmed by 1 base and J by 2 bases, 3 bases remained unmatched. Here the CDR3 reads CASSQGDRATYEQYF. Here the CDR3 DNA reads TGCGCCAGCAGCCAAGGGGACAGGGCCACCTACGAGCAGTACTTC.

This chain connects TRBV7-2 to TRBJ2-1; TRBD1 aligns across 9 bases. The V segment lost 5 bases and the J segment 4 bases; nucleotides outside the gene matches: 3. The CDR3 covers 14 residues. In germline, CDR1 is SGHTA, CDR2 FQGNSA. CDR3 sequence: CASSGGQGYNEQFF. CDR3 coding DNA: TGTGCCAGCAGCGGTGGACAGGGGTACAATGAGCAGTTCTTC.

This clone was found once. The V gene is TRBV5-6, the J gene TRBJ2-7; D not certain. The germline V gene has CDR1 SGHDT and CDR2 YYEEEE. The ends were cut back, 5 bases at V and 3 bases at J, with 9 bases in the middle. This CDR3 comprises 12 residues. CDR3 bases: TGTGCCAGCAGTCAGCATAACTACGAGCAGTACTTC. Translated, it gives CASSQHNYEQYF.

This clone was found a few times. V is TRBV28 and J is TRBJ1-2, with D unresolved. The germline V and J ends were trimmed by 2 bases and 7 bases, with 8 bases remaining between them. The CDR3 length is 12 residues. CDR1 and CDR2 (germline): MDHEN, SYDVKM. The CDR3 sequence is CASSLTGPGYTF. The CDR3 nucleotides are TGTGCCAGCAGTTTAACGGGTCCTGGCTACACCTTC.

This clone was found once. The V call is TRBV2, the J call TRBJ1-2, with a possible D match to TRBD1 (5 bases). CDR1 and CDR2 (germline): SNHLY, FYNNEI. CDR3 length equals 12 residues. Between the trimmed V and J ends, which lost 6 bases and 5 bases, there was a span of 10 bases. In DNA, the CDR3 is TGTGCCAGCAGCCTGACAGAATATGGCTACACCTTC. Translating gives CASSLTEYGYTF.

The chain recombines TRBV29-1 with TRBJ1-2, with D perhaps TRBD1 (5 bases). V lost 5 bases and J lost 7, with 11 bases in between. The CDR3 length is 11 residues. The germline CDR1 and CDR2 sequences are SQVTM and ANQGSEA. In nucleotides, the CDR3 is TGCAGCGTTCCCGGACATGTTGGCTACACCTTC. Translation: CSVPGHVGYTF.

CDR3 region: CASSLSDSHTEKLFF. DNA of the CDR3: TGTGCCAGCAGCTTATCGGACAGCCATACCGAAAAACTGTTTTTT. The chain couples TRBV7-8 to TRBJ1-4; D possibly corresponds to TRBD1 (6 bases). The V gene's germline CDR1 is SGHVS and CDR2 FQNEAQ. The length of the CDR3 is 15 residues. The V end was cut by 2 bases, the J end by 8 bases, with 15 bases between.

The chain uses TRBV5-1 and TRBJ2-5; D is unresolved. The CDR3 sequence is 13 residues long. Trimming pared 1 base from V and 4 bases from J, leaving 8 bases between. The germline V gene has CDR1 SGHRS and CDR2 YFSETQ. As DNA, the CDR3 is TGCGCCAGCAGCTTGAATTTGGGAGAGACCCAGTACTTC. Translation: CASSLNLGETQYF.

The rearrangement joins TRBV7-2 to TRBJ2-1; 8 bases match TRBD1. Germline assignment: CDR1 SGHTA and CDR2 FQGNSA. This CDR3 comprises 16 residues. J gave up 0 bases and V 4 bases, and 5 bases lay outside the gene matches. The CDR3 sequence: CASSSRTGTSYNEQFF. DNA for the CDR3: TGTGCCAGCAGCTCGCGGACAGGGACCTCCTACAATGAGCAGTTCTTC.

This chain joins TRBV5-1 and TRBJ1-1, with 7 nucleotides matching TRBD1. Germline CDR1 is SGHRS and CDR2 is YFSETQ. V lost 2 bases to trimming and J lost 8 bases; unmatched junction nucleotides: 9. The CDR3 spans 14 residues. CDR3: CASSFPKETGEAFF. The CDR3 coding sequence is TGCGCCAGCAGCTTCCCCAAAGAGACAGGGGAAGCTTTCTTT.

V usage is TRBV18 and J usage is TRBJ2-7; the match to TRBD1 covers 11 bases. J gave up 2 bases and V 4 bases, and 1 base lay outside the gene matches. The CDR3 covers 14 residues. The germline V gene has CDR1 KGHSH and CDR2 LQKENI. The CDR3 reads CASSQGQGAYEQYF. DNA of the CDR3: TGTGCCAGCTCACAGGGACAGGGGGCCTACGAGCAGTACTTC.

The genes are TRBV2 and TRBJ1-1; D not resolved. Germline assignment: CDR1 SNHLY and CDR2 FYNNEI. The CDR3 runs 15 residues. Trimming shortened V by 6 bases and J by 1 base, and 15 bases separated the two germline ends. CDR3 in amino acids: CASRWFTRGNTEAFF. CDR3 DNA sequence: TGTGCCAGCAGGTGGTTCACACGGGGGAACACTGAAGCTTTCTTT.

V and J are TRBV5-1 and TRBJ2-5; 14 bases align to TRBD2. The ends lost 4 bases at V and 5 bases at J; junction bases unmatched: 13. This CDR3 contains 18 residues. Per germline, CDR1 SGHRS and CDR2 YFSETQ. This CDR3 reads CASSMEPGLAGVGETQYF. The DNA of the CDR3 is TGCGCCAGCAGCATGGAACCGGGACTAGCGGGGGTTGGGGAGACCCAGTACTTC.

The chain carries TRBV18 and TRBJ2-3, with 10 bases matching TRBD2. After removal of 1 base from V and 2 bases from J, the junction contained 6 bases not matched to a gene. This CDR3 spans 17 amino acids. CDR1 and CDR2 (germline): KGHSH, LQKENI. The chain's CDR3 is CASSPLAGGLTTDTQYF. The CDR3 DNA reads TGTGCCAGCTCACCACTAGCGGGGGGCTTAACCACAGATACGCAGTATTTT. The full variable domain, rest sourced from reference TRBV18 and TRBJ2-3, is NAGVMQNPRHLVRRRGQEARLRCSPMKGHSHVYWYRQLPEEGLKFMVYLQKENIIDESGMPKERFSAEFPKEGPSILRIQQVVRGDSAAYFCASSPLAGGLTTDTQYFGPGTRLTVL.

This chain connects TRBV6-1 to TRBJ2-1, with D hard to call. The V and J ends lost 5 bases and 2 bases respectively, with 10 bases between them. The CDR3 loop spans 14 amino acids. The V gene's germline CDR1 is MNHNS and CDR2 SASEGT. CDR3 nucleotide sequence: TGTGCCAGCAGTTTTCGGGCCGCCTACAATGAGCAGTTCTTC. Its protein is CASSFRAAYNEQFF.

The chain links TRBV10-1 to TRBJ2-1, with 7 bases fitting TRBD2. CDR1 WNHNN and CDR2 SYGVQD come from the germline V gene (reference sequence). CDR3 length equals 14 residues. Trimming cost V 5 bases and J 5 bases; bases outside gene matches: 6. The CDR3 sequence is CASSQAGLNNEQFF. CDR3 DNA: TGCGCCAGCAGTCAAGCGGGACTAAACAATGAGCAGTTCTTC.

The chain couples TRBV6-1 to TRBJ1-5, with D perhaps matching TRBD1 (6 bases). V was cut by 4 bases and J by 2 bases, with 12 bases left in between. Germline assignment: CDR1 MNHNS and CDR2 SASEGT. The CDR3 is 15 residues long. CDR3 sequence reads: CASSGGGLGNQPQHF. The CDR3 DNA sequence: TGTGCCAGCAGTGGGGGGGGGCTGGGCAATCAGCCCCAGCATTTT.

The rearrangement joins TRBV27 to TRBJ2-3; 9 nucleotides align to TRBD1. The CDR3 extends over 15 amino acids. Per the germline V gene, CDR1 is MNHEY and CDR2 is SMNVEV (reference sequence). The V segment lost 6 bases and the J segment 0 bases; nucleotides outside the gene matches: 4. CDR3 sequence: CASSDRGASTDTQYF. CDR3 coding DNA: TGTGCCAGCAGCGACAGGGGGGCTAGCACAGATACGCAGTATTTT.

The genes are TRBV7-2 and TRBJ1-1; tentative D call: TRBD1 (5 bases). This CDR3 has 16 amino acids. V lost 4 bases to trimming and J lost 0 bases, with 15 bases between them. Germline V gives CDR1 SGHTA, CDR2 FQGNSA. The CDR3 bases are TGTGCCAGCAGCTCCGGGGGAGGGGCTGTGAACACTGAAGCTTTCTTT. This codes for CASSSGGGAVNTEAFF.